The source of this T cell receptor (beta chain) is a study of blood T cell repertoires in COVID-19. About the study: Sites across the United States, Italy and Spain contributed samples from acute and convalescent COVID-19.

This CDR3 is 13 amino acids long. The V gene lost 4 bases and the J gene lost 9 bases, with 10 bases spanning the gap. CDR1 KGHSH and CDR2 LQKENI come from the germline V gene. Source study methods: It was from reference gene primer amplification that nucleated cell counts were estimated. Assay: immunoSEQ multiplex PCR; the TCRdb copy retains only in-frame clones and omits some. V and J calls and clone size are copied from that table; D and trimming were computed from the DNA. The table includes about 240,000 clones, around 86% detected once. This TCR came from a man aged 25 to 45 who had recovered from COVID-19. The gene calls are TRBV18 and TRBJ1-6; perhaps TRBD1 as D (5 bases). Input material: peripheral blood. The CDR3 here is CASSRGGTSPLHF. CDR3 DNA sequence: TGTGCCAGCTCACGGGGGGGTACTTCACCCCTCCACTTT.